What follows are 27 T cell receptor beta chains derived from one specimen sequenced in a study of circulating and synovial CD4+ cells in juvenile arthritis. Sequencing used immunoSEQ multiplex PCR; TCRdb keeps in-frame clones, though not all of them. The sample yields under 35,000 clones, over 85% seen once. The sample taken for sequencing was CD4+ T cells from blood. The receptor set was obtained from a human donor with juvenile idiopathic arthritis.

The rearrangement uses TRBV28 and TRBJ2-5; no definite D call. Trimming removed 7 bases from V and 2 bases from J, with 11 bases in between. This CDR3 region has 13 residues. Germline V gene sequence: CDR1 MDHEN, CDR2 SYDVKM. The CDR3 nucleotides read TGTGCCAGCAACTACGCGCGTCAAGAGACCCAGTACTTC. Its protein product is CASNYARQETQYF.

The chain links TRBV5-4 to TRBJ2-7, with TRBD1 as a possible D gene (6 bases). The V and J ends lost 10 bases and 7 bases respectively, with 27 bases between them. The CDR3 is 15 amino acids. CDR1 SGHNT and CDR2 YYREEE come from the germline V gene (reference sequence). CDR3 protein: CAQLARQVSSWEQYF. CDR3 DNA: TGTGCCCAACTCGCACGACAGGTAAGTTCTTGGGAGCAGTACTTC.

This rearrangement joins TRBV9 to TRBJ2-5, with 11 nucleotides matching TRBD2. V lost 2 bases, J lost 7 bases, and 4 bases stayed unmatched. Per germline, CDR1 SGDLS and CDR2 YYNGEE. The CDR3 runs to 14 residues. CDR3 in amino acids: CASSVDGTSGTQYF. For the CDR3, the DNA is TGTGCCAGCAGCGTGGATGGGACTAGCGGGACCCAGTACTTC.

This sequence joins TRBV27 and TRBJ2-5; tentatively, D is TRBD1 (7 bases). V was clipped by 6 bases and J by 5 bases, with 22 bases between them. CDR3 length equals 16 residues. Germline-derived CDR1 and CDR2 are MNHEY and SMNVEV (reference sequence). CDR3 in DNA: TGTGCCAGCAGGCCGCGGGCCAGGGGGGCGGGGGAGACCCAGTACTTC. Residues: CASRPRARGAGETQYF.

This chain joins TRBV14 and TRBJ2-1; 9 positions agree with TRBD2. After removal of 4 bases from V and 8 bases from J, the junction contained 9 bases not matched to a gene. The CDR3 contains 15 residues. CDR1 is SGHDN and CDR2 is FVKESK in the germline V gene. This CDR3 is CASSRLAVLGYEQFF. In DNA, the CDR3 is TGTGCCAGCAGCCGACTAGCGGTTCTTGGGTATGAGCAGTTCTTC.

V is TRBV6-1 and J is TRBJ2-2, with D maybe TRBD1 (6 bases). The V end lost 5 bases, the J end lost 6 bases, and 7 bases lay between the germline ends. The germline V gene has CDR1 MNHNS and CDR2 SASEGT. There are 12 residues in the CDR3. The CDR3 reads CASSTGSGELFF. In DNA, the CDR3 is TGTGCCAGCAGTACAGGGTCCGGGGAGCTGTTTTTT.

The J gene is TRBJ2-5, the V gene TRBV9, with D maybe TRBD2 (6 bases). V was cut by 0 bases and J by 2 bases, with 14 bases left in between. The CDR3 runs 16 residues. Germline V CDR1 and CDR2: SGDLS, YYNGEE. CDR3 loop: CASSVGLGSQQETQYF. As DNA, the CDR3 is TGTGCCAGCAGCGTAGGGCTCGGGAGCCAACAAGAGACCCAGTACTTC.

The CDR3 region has the DNA TGTGCCAGCAGTTACGGGACAGCCTACAATGAGCAGTTCTTC. Protein sequence: CASSYGTAYNEQFF. J is TRBJ2-1 and V is TRBV6-6, with TRBD1 matching over 7 bases. The CDR3 consists of 14 residues. Germline CDR1 and CDR2: MNHNY and SVGAGI (reference sequence). V shed 2 bases and J 2 bases; nucleotides not matched to a gene: 0.

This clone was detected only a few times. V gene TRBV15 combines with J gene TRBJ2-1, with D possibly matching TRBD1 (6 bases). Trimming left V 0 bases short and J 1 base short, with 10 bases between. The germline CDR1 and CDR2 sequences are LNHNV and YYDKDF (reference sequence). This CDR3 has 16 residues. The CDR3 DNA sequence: TGTGCCACCAGCAGAGATGGGCAGGGGTCCTACAATGAGCAGTTCTTC. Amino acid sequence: CATSRDGQGSYNEQFF.

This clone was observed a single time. The CDR3: CAWSTNTGELFF. The CDR3 coding sequence is TGTGCCTGGAGTACTAACACCGGGGAGCTGTTTTTT. The chain combines TRBV30 with TRBJ2-2, with unresolved D. CDR1 GTSNPN and CDR2 SVGIG come from the germline V gene (reference sequence). The CDR3 contains 12 residues. V lost 2 bases to trimming and J lost 2 bases, with 3 bases between them.

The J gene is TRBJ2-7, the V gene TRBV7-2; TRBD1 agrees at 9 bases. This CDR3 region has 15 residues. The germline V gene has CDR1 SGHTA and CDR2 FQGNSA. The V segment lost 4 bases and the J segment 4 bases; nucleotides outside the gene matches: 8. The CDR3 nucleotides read TGTGCCAGCAGCTCCACAGGGGGCGCGGGGTACGAGCAGTACTTC. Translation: CASSSTGGAGYEQYF.

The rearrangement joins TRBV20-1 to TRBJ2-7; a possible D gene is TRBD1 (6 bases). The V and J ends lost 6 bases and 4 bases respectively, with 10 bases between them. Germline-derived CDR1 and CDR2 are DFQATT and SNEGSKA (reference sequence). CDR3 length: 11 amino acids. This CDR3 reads CSATQGYEQYF. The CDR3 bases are TGCAGTGCCACGCAGGGGTACGAGCAGTACTTC.

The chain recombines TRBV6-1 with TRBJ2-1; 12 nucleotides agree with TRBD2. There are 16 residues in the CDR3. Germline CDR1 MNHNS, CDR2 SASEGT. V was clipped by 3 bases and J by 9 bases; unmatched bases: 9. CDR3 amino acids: CASSDASGRAAREQFF. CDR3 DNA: TGTGCCAGCAGTGACGCTAGCGGGAGGGCTGCTCGTGAGCAGTTCTTC.

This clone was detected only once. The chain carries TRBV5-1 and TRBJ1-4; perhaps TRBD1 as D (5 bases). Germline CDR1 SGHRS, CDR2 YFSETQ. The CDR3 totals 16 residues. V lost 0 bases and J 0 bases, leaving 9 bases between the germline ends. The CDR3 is CASSLGTNPTNEKLFF. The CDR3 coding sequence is TGCGCCAGCAGCTTGGGGACAAACCCAACTAATGAAAAACTGTTTTTT.

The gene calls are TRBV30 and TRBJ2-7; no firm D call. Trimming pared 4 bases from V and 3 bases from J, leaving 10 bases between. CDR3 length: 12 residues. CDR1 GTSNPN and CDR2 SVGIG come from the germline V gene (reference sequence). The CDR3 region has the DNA TGTGCCTGGACCTTATCGGGCTACGAGCAGTACTTC. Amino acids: CAWTLSGYEQYF.

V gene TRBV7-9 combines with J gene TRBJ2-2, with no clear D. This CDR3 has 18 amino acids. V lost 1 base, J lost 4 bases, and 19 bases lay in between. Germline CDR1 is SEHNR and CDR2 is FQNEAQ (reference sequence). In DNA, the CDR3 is TGTGCCAGCAGCTTAGTCTCTTCCCGACTGGAACGCACCGGGGAGCTGTTTTTT. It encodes CASSLVSSRLERTGELFF.

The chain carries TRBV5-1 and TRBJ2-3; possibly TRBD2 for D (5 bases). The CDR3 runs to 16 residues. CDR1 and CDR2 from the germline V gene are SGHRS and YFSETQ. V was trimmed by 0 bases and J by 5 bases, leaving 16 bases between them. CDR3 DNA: TGCGCCAGCAGCTTGGCCCGGTGGGAGCGAGGAGATACGCAGTATTTT. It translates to CASSLARWERGDTQYF.

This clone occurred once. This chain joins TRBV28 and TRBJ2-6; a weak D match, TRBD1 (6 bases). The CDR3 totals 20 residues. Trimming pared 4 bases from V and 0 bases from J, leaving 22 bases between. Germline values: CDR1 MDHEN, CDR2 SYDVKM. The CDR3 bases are TGTGCCAGCAGTTCGTCCGGGACAATAAGCTGGACCTCTGGGGCCAACGTCCTGACTTTC. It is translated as CASSSSGTISWTSGANVLTF.

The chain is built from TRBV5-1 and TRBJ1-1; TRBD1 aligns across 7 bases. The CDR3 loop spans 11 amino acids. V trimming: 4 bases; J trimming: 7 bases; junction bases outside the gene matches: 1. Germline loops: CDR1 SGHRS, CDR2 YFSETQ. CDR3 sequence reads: CASSRDSEAFF. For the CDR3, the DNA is TGCGCCAGCAGCAGGGACAGTGAAGCTTTCTTT.

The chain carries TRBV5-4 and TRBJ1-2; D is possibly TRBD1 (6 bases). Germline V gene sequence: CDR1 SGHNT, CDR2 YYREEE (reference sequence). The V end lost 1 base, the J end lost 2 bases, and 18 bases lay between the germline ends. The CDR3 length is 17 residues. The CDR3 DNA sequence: TGTGCCAGCAGCTTGTTAGGGGGGGGGCTCGTCAACTATGGCTACACCTTC. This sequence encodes CASSLLGGGLVNYGYTF.

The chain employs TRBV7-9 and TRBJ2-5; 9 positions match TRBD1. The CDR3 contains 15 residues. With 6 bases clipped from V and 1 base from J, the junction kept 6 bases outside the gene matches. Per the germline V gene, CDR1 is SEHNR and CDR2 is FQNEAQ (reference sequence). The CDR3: CASSWGTGFQETQYF. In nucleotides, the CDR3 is TGTGCCAGCAGTTGGGGGACAGGGTTCCAAGAGACCCAGTACTTC.

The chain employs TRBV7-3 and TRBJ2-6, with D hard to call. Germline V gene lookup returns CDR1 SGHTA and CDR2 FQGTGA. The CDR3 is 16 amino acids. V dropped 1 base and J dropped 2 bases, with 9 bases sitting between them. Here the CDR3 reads CASSLISTTGANVLTF. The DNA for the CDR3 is TGTGCCAGCAGCTTAATTTCGACAACTGGGGCCAACGTCCTGACTTTC.

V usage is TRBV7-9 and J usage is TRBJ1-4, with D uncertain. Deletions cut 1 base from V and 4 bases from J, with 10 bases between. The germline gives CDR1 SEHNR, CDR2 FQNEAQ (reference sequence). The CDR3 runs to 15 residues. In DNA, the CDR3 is TGTGCCAGCAGCTTAGAGGCGGTTCTTAATGAAAAACTGTTTTTT. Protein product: CASSLEAVLNEKLFF.

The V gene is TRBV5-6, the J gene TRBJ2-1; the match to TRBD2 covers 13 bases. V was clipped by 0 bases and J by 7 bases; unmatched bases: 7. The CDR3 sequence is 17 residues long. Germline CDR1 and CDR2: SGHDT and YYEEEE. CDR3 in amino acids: CASSLVGLAGESNEQFF. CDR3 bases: TGTGCCAGCAGCTTGGTAGGACTAGCGGGAGAGTCTAATGAGCAGTTCTTC.

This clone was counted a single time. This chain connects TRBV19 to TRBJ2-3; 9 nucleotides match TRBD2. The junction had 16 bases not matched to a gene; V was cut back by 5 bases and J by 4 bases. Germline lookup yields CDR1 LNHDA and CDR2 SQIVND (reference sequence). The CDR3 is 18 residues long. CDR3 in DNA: TGTGCCAGTAGTCGAAGGACCGCTCTAGCGGGATACTCAGATACGCAGTATTTT. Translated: CASSRRTALAGYSDTQYF.

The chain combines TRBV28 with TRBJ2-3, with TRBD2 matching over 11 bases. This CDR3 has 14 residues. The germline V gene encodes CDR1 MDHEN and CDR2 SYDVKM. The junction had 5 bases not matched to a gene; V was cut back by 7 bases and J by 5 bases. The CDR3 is CASNSGREVDTQYF. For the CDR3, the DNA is TGTGCCAGCAATAGCGGGAGGGAGGTAGATACGCAGTATTTT.

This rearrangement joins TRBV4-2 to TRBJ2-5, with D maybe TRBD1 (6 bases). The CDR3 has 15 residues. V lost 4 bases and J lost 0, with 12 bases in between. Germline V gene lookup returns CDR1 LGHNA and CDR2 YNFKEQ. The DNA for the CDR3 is TGTGCCAGCAGCCGTATACAGGGATACCAAGAGACCCAGTACTTC. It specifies CASSRIQGYQETQYF.